Listed below are T cell receptor beta chains from one sample, sequenced in a study of blood T cell repertoires in COVID-19. TCRdb keeps only in-frame clones here, not all; method: immunoSEQ multiplex PCR. The sample has 150,000 to 180,000 clones, about four fifths seen once. Specimen: peripheral blood. Receptors originate from an older woman with acute or convalescent COVID-19. CDR3s include the opening cysteine and the closing phenylalanine or tryptophan. A D gene is named only where the DNA matches it firmly. Clone size is given for some rows only: seen once, a few or many times, or a class if the clone is expanded.

d_gene	j_gene	abundance	v_gene	CDR3nt	CDR3aa
.	TRBJ1-2	.	TRBV28	TGTGCCAGCAGGGACACCGGCTATGGCTACACCTTC	CASRDTGYGYTF
.	TRBJ1-5	.	TRBV18	TGTGCCAGCTCACCTGGCAGAAATCAGCCCCAGCATTTT	CASSPGRNQPQHF
.	TRBJ1-2	.	TRBV3-1/TRBV3-2	TGTGCCAGCAGCCAATGGGGCCAGGGCGATTCCTCTTATGGCTACACCTTC	CASSQWGQGDSSYGYTF
.	TRBJ2-3	.	TRBV5-4	TGTGCCAGCACCTTGACGGGAGATACGCAGTATTTT	CASTLTGDTQYF
TRBD1	TRBJ1-6	.	TRBV5-1	TGCGCCAGCTCCGCGACAGGGGGGAATTCACCCCTCCACTTT	CASSATGGNSPLHF
TRBD2	TRBJ2-4	few	TRBV14	TGTGCCAGCAGCCAGAGGGGAGGGTGGACCAAAAACATTCAGTACTTC	CASSQRGGWTKNIQYF
.	TRBJ1-3	.	TRBV29-1	TGCAGCGTTGAACCGCTGGCCGCAACCATATATTTT	CSVEPLAATIYF
.	TRBJ2-3	.	TRBV5-1	TGCGCCAGCAGCTCCGGGACAACCGAGGCAGATACGCAGTATTTT	CASSSGTTEADTQYF
TRBD1	TRBJ1-2	.	TRBV4-1	TGCGCCAGCAGCTTACTCGGGACAGGCTATGGCTACACCTTC	CASSLLGTGYGYTF
TRBD1	TRBJ2-2	.	TRBV11-2	TGTGCCAGCAGTTTCGCGAAGTTGTCTATCCGGGACAGGGGGCGGGAGGGTCGGCTGTTTTTT	CASSFAKLSIRDRGREGRLFF
.	TRBJ1-1	.	TRBV7-9	TGTGCCAGCAGCTTAGGGGACAAGAAGCGAGCTTTCTTT	CASSLGDKKRAFF
TRBD2	TRBJ2-5	.	TRBV5-1	TGCGCCAGCAGCTTGGGGCTAGCGGGGGCGCAGACCCAGTACTTC	CASSLGLAGAQTQYF
TRBD1	TRBJ1-1	few	TRBV30	TGTGCCTGGAGTGGCGGTGCAGGGGGACGTACTGAAGCTTTCTTT	CAWSGGAGGRTEAFF
TRBD1	TRBJ1-2	.	TRBV5-1	TGCGCCAGCAGCTTGGCCTATGGGACAGGGGGTTATGGCTACACCTTC	CASSLAYGTGGYGYTF
.	TRBJ1-2	.	TRBV4-2	TGTGCCAGCAGCCAAGCCCCCGCAGGCACCTATGGCTACACCTTC	CASSQAPAGTYGYTF
.	TRBJ1-1	.	TRBV2	TGTGCCAGCACTTCTCGAGGCACCTCGAACACTGAAGCTTTCTTT	CASTSRGTSNTEAFF
.	TRBJ1-1	.	TRBV4-2	TGTGCCAGCAGCCAAGTTGAGGGTGAAGCTTTCTTT	CASSQVEGEAFF
.	TRBJ1-1	.	TRBV19	TGTGCCAGTAGTTTGGTTCGCGGACAGCTCAACACTGAAGCTTTCTTT	CASSLVRGQLNTEAFF
.	TRBJ2-2	.	TRBV2	TGTGCCAGCAGGAGTAACACCGGGGAGCTGTTTTTT	CASRSNTGELFF
.	TRBJ1-6	once	TRBV27	TGTGCCAGCAGTCACAACTCGGACAATAATTCACCCCTCCACTTT	CASSHNSDNNSPLHF
TRBD1	TRBJ2-3	.	TRBV27	TGTGCCAGCAGTTTATACAGGGGGATAGATACGCAGTATTTT	CASSLYRGIDTQYF
.	TRBJ1-5	.	TRBV27	TGTGCCAGCAGTGTCAGGGGACCGCGTCAGCCCCAGCATTTT	CASSVRGPRQPQHF
.	TRBJ2-7	.	TRBV6-1	TGTGCCAGCAGTGAATACCAGGGCAGAGGCGAGCAGTACTTC	CASSEYQGRGEQYF
.	TRBJ2-3	.	TRBV5-1	TGCGCCAGCAGCTTTGGAGATTTTACGCAGTATTTT	CASSFGDFTQYF
TRBD1	TRBJ1-5	.	TRBV30	TGTGCCTGGAGTATCCAGGGGGGAGGGCCCCAGCATTTT	CAWSIQGGGPQHF
TRBD1	TRBJ2-1	.	TRBV27	TGTGCCAGTTGGGACAGGAATGAGCAGTTCTTC	CASWDRNEQFF
.	TRBJ2-2	.	TRBV7-7	TGTGCTAGCAGCAGACTGGGGGCGGGGGACACCGGGGAGCTGTTTTTT	CASSRLGAGDTGELFF
.	TRBJ1-5	.	TRBV6-5	TGTGCCAGCAGCCTAGACGGGTTGGGCAATCAGCCCCAGCATTTT	CASSLDGLGNQPQHF
.	TRBJ1-1	.	TRBV9	TGTGCCAGCAGCGTACCGACAGCTGGATACACTGAAGCTTTCTTT	CASSVPTAGYTEAFF
TRBD1	TRBJ1-1	.	TRBV19	TGTGCCAGTAGTAGCTGGACAGGGGACACTGAAGCTTTCTTT	CASSSWTGDTEAFF
.	TRBJ2-5	.	TRBV5-1	TGCGCCAGCAGCCGAGGACAGAACCAAGAGACCCAGTACTTC	CASSRGQNQETQYF
.	TRBJ1-4	few	TRBV3-1/TRBV3-2	TGTGCCAGCAGTCGGGGAGGAGGTAATGAAAAACTGTTTTTT	CASSRGGGNEKLFF